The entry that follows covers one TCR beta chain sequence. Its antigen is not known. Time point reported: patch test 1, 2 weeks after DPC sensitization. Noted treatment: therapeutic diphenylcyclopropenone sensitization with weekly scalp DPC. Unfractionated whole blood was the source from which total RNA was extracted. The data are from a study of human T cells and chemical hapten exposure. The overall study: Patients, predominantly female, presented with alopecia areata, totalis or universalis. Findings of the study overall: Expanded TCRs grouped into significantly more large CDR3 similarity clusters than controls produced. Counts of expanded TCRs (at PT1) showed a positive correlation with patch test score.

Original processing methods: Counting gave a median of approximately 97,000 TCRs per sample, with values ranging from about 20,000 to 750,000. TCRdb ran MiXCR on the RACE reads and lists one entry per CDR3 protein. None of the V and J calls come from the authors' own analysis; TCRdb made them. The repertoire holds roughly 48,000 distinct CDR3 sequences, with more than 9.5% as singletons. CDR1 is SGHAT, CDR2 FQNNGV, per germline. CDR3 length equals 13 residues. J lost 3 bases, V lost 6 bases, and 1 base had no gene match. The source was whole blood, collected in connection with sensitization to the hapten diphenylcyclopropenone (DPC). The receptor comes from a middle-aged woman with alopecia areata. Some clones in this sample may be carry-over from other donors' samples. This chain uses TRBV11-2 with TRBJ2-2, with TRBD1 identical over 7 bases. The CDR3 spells CASRTGYTGELFF. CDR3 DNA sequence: TGTGCCAGCAGGACAGGGTACACCGGGGAGCTGTTTTTT. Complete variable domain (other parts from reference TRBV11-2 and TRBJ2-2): EAGVAQSPRYKIIEKRQSVAFWCNPISGHATLYWYQQILGQGPKLLIQFQNNGVVDDSQLPKDRFSAERLKGVDSTLKIQPAKLEDSAVYLCASRTGYTGELFFGEGSRLTVL.